One sample yielded the 6 T cell receptor beta chains listed below, sequenced in a study of blood T cell repertoires in COVID-19. The assay was immunoSEQ multiplex PCR, and TCRdb's table has in-frame clones only and misses some. This repertoire shows some 15,000 clones, approximately 89% found once; its top ten account for just under 9%. Sample: peripheral blood. All receptors derive from a human donor in a cohort sampled during active COVID-19.

The chain couples TRBV11-2 to TRBJ2-2, with 9 positions matching TRBD2. The CDR3 length is 14 residues. Trimming removed 11 bases from V and 3 bases from J; junction bases left unmatched: 7. Germline loops: CDR1 SGHAT, CDR2 FQNNGV. The CDR3 reads CAPKRGRDTGELFF. The CDR3 DNA is TGTGCCCCAAAGCGCGGGAGGGACACCGGGGAGCTGTTTTTT.

This clone was seen a single time. The chain joins TRBV5-1 to TRBJ2-5; 9 nucleotides align to TRBD1. J was trimmed by 1 base and V by 4 bases; bases with no gene match: 2. The CDR3 is 14 residues long. Germline V gives CDR1 SGHRS, CDR2 YFSETQ. The CDR3 region is CASSRTGVQETQYF. CDR3 DNA: TGCGCCAGCAGCCGGACAGGGGTCCAAGAGACCCAGTACTTC.

The chain joins TRBV10-3 to TRBJ2-1, with D possibly TRBD2 on 7 matching bases. Germline CDR1 and CDR2: ENHRY and SYGVKD. CDR3 size: 13 residues. V lost 2 bases and J lost 7, with 9 bases in between. The CDR3 DNA reads as TGTGCCATCAGTGAGAGGGGGGGTAATGAGCAGTTCTTC. Its protein product is CAISERGGNEQFF.

This rearrangement joins TRBV28 to TRBJ2-2; perhaps TRBD2 as D (5 bases). The V and J ends lost 4 bases and 6 bases respectively, with 9 bases between them. The CDR3 is 13 residues long. The germline V gene encodes CDR1 MDHEN and CDR2 SYDVKM. The CDR3 loop reads CASSSRGSGELFF. DNA of the CDR3: TGTGCCAGCAGTTCCCGGGGTTCCGGGGAGCTGTTTTTT.

The chain is built from TRBV27 and TRBJ2-3, with D possibly TRBD2 on 6 matching bases. CDR3 length: 15 residues. Trimming took 5 bases from V and 3 from J, leaving 15 bases between them. Germline V gene lookup returns CDR1 MNHEY and CDR2 SMNVEV (reference sequence). The CDR3 nucleotides read TGTGCCAGCAGTCCGCTGCCGCGGGGAACAGATACGCAGTATTTT. Amino acid sequence: CASSPLPRGTDTQYF.

This rearrangement joins TRBV13 to TRBJ1-3; perhaps TRBD1 as D (5 bases). The CDR3 is made up of 16 amino acids. The V gene's germline CDR1 is PRHDT and CDR2 FYEKMQ (reference sequence). Trimming stripped 1 base from V and 0 bases from J, with 10 bases between. CDR3 DNA sequence: TGTGCCAGCAGCTTAGCCGGGACTTTCTCTGGAAACACCATATATTTT. Translated, it gives CASSLAGTFSGNTIYF. The full variable domain, with the rest looked up from reference TRBV13 and TRBJ1-3, is AAGVIQSPRHLIKEKRETATLKCYPIPRHDTVYWYQQGPGQDPQFLISFYEKMQSDKGSIPDRFSAQQFSDYHSELNMSSLELGDSALYFCASSLAGTFSGNTIYFGEGSWLTVV.